These 32 T cell receptor beta chains originate from one sample sequenced in a study of blood T cell repertoires in COVID-19. Generated by immunoSEQ multiplex PCR, the TCRdb table keeps only in-frame clones and is missing some. The table has around 68,000 clones, more than 75% seen once. Specimen: peripheral blood. All receptors come from a man aged 45 to 65 with active COVID-19.

The V and J genes are TRBV19 and TRBJ2-2; D not certain. In germline, CDR1 is LNHDA, CDR2 SQIVND (reference sequence). This CDR3 comprises 14 residues. V was shortened by 3 bases and J by 5 bases, with 10 bases between the two germline ends. The CDR3 bases are TGTGCCAGTAGTATGCTCACTGGTACCGGGGAGCTGTTTTTT. Translation gives CASSMLTGTGELFF.

The chain is built from TRBV3-1 (or the pseudogene TRBV3-2) and TRBJ1-1, with TRBD1 as a possible D gene (6 bases). The germline CDR1 and CDR2 sequences are LGHDT and YNNKEL (reference sequence). V was trimmed by 5 bases and J by 1 base, leaving 14 bases between them. The CDR3 is 15 amino acids. For the CDR3, the DNA is TGTGCCAGCAGCTCCCGGGACAAACAGAACACTGAAGCTTTCTTT. Protein: CASSSRDKQNTEAFF.

The V and J genes are TRBV28 and TRBJ1-6; unclear D gene. This CDR3 is built from 12 residues. Trimming cost V 8 bases and J 7 bases, with 9 bases left between them. Germline V gene sequence: CDR1 MDHEN, CDR2 SYDVKM. For the CDR3, the DNA is TGTGCCAGCGGCCCCCTGAATTCACCCCTCCACTTT. Encoded protein: CASGPLNSPLHF.

The J gene is TRBJ2-2, the V gene TRBV7-9, with 8 positions matching TRBD2. The CDR3 consists of 15 residues. From germline, CDR1 is SEHNR and CDR2 FQNEAQ (reference sequence). Trimming removed 6 bases from V and 1 base from J; junction bases left unmatched: 4. The CDR3 sequence is CASRQSGGNTGELFF. DNA for the CDR3: TGTGCCAGCAGACAAAGCGGGGGGAACACCGGGGAGCTGTTTTTT.

This rearrangement joins TRBV18 to TRBJ1-5; D might be TRBD1 (5 bases). V was pared by 1 base and J by 4 bases, with 8 bases between. The CDR3 consists of 14 residues. Germline V gene lookup returns CDR1 KGHSH and CDR2 LQKENI. This chain's CDR3 is CASSPQGMNQPQHF. The CDR3 DNA reads as TGTGCCAGCTCACCACAGGGGATGAATCAGCCCCAGCATTTT.

The chain links TRBV5-1 to TRBJ1-1; maybe TRBD1 (5 bases). The germline CDR1 and CDR2 sequences are SGHRS and YFSETQ. The CDR3 extends over 17 amino acids. The V gene lost 1 base and the J gene lost 1 base, with 17 bases spanning the gap. CDR3 nucleotide sequence: TGCGCCAGCAGCTTGACCCGACAGCCTATACCGAACACTGAAGCTTTCTTT. Its protein is CASSLTRQPIPNTEAFF.

The rearrangement uses TRBV7-9 and TRBJ2-3, with 11 positions matching TRBD1. The CDR3 has 18 amino acids. The ends lost 2 bases at V and 3 bases at J; junction bases unmatched: 10. CDR1 is SEHNR and CDR2 is FQNEAQ in the germline V gene (reference sequence). The CDR3 spells CASSLTEDRGLWTDTQYF. The CDR3, as DNA: TGTGCCAGCAGCTTAACGGAGGACAGGGGGCTTTGGACAGATACGCAGTATTTT.

The gene calls are TRBV12-5 and TRBJ2-5, with 9 bases matching TRBD2. The CDR3 length is 15 residues. Germline CDR1 LGHNT, CDR2 FRNRAP. Trimming took 1 base from V and 0 from J; bases not matched to a gene: 0. The CDR3 bases are TGTGCTAGTGGTTTGGGACTAGCGGACCAAGAGACCCAGTACTTC. It translates to CASGLGLADQETQYF.

The CDR3: CASSPDHLAGEQETQYF. The CDR3 DNA reads TGTGCCAGCAGCCCGGACCACCTAGCGGGGGAACAAGAGACCCAGTACTTC. V is TRBV5-5 and J is TRBJ2-5; 10 nucleotides match TRBD2. J lost 2 bases, V lost 4 bases, and 11 bases had no gene match. In germline, CDR1 is SGHKS, CDR2 YYEKEE (reference sequence). The CDR3 totals 17 residues.

This chain links TRBV9 with TRBJ1-1; D unresolved. This CDR3 comprises 14 residues. Trimming stripped 7 bases from V and 1 base from J, with 14 bases between. Looked up from germline, CDR1 is SGDLS and CDR2 is YYNGEE. DNA of the CDR3: TGTGCCAGCGCCCGAGGAGATCAGAACACTGAAGCTTTCTTT. Translating it yields CASARGDQNTEAFF.

The chain recombines TRBV9 with TRBJ2-7; D is perhaps TRBD1 (6 bases). The CDR3 covers 14 residues. V gave up 4 bases and J gave up 1 base, with 12 bases separating them. Germline V lookup: CDR1 SGDLS, CDR2 YYNGEE. CDR3 amino acids: CASSPIGTSYEQYF. The CDR3 DNA reads as TGTGCCAGCAGCCCGATCGGGACATCCTACGAGCAGTACTTC. The full variable domain, completed using reference TRBV9 and TRBJ2-7, is DSGVTQTPKHLITATGQRVTLRCSPRSGDLSVYWYQQSLDQGLQFLIQYYNGEERAKGNILERFSAQQFPDLHSELNLSSLELGDSALYFCASSPIGTSYEQYFGPGTRLTVT.

This sequence joins TRBV27 and TRBJ1-5; no definite D call. CDR3 length: 13 amino acids. V was clipped by 3 bases and J by 0 bases, with 3 bases between them. Germline V gives CDR1 MNHEY, CDR2 SMNVEV (reference sequence). CDR3 nucleotides: TGTGCCAGCAGTTTCTATAGCAATCAGCCCCAGCATTTT. Its protein product is CASSFYSNQPQHF.

The V gene is TRBV9, the J gene TRBJ1-4, with TRBD1 identical over 9 bases. J lost 1 base, V lost 4 bases, and 5 bases had no gene match. Germline V lookup: CDR1 SGDLS, CDR2 YYNGEE. This CDR3 has 16 amino acids. DNA for the CDR3: TGTGCCAGCAGCCCCAAGGACAGGGGAACTAATGAAAAACTGTTTTTT. This codes for CASSPKDRGTNEKLFF.

V is TRBV19 and J is TRBJ2-7; no clear D gene. Germline V CDR1 and CDR2: LNHDA, SQIVND (reference sequence). The CDR3 covers 14 residues. The V and J ends lost 4 bases and 0 bases respectively, with 10 bases between them. The DNA for the CDR3 is TGTGCCAGTAGTAAGGCGGAGAGCTCCTACGAGCAGTACTTC. Protein sequence: CASSKAESSYEQYF.

This CDR3 reads CASSLQTGGQLFF. In nucleotides, the CDR3 is TGTGCCAGCAGCTTACAGACAGGGGGCCAGCTGTTTTTT. The chain joins TRBV7-9 to TRBJ2-2, with 10 bases fitting TRBD1. V lost 2 bases and J lost 12; bases outside the gene matches: 3. The germline V gene has CDR1 SEHNR and CDR2 FQNEAQ (reference sequence). The CDR3 covers 13 residues.

The chain couples TRBV27 to TRBJ2-1; 8 nucleotides agree with TRBD2. Germline lookup yields CDR1 MNHEY and CDR2 SMNVEV (reference sequence). J lost 6 bases, V lost 2 bases, and 3 bases had no gene match. The CDR3 consists of 14 residues. This chain's CDR3 is CASSLAGGSNEQFF. The CDR3 DNA is TGTGCCAGCAGTTTAGCGGGAGGTAGCAATGAGCAGTTCTTC.

The chain joins TRBV11-1 to TRBJ2-7, with 7 bases that match TRBD1. The CDR3 has 13 amino acids. The J segment lost 5 bases and the V segment lost 4 bases, leaving 5 bases of the junction unmatched. Germline V gene sequence: CDR1 SGHAT, CDR2 FQDESV (reference sequence). This CDR3 is CASSSQGGDEQYF. The DNA of the CDR3 is TGTGCCAGCAGCTCCCAAGGGGGCGACGAGCAGTACTTC. The entire variable domain, with the rest obtained from reference TRBV11-1 and TRBJ2-7, is as follows: EAEVAQSPRYKITEKSQAVAFWCDPISGHATLYWYRQILGQGPELLVQFQDESVVDDSQLPKDRFSAERLKGVDSTLKIQPAELGDSAMYLCASSSQGGDEQYFGPGTRLTVT.

The chain links TRBV28 to TRBJ2-2; TRBD2 matches 13 bases. Per the germline V gene, CDR1 is MDHEN and CDR2 is SYDVKM. The CDR3 covers 18 residues. V was pared by 1 base and J by 3 bases, with 5 bases of the junction left unmatched. The CDR3 nucleotides are TGTGCCAGCAGTTTATTACTAGCGGGAGGGCAGGACACCGGGGAGCTGTTTTTT. It translates to CASSLLLAGGQDTGELFF. The variable domain in full, with the rest retrieved from reference TRBV28 and TRBJ2-2, is DVKVTQSSRYLVKRTGEKVFLECVQDMDHENMFWYRQDPGLGLRLIYFSYDVKMKEKGDIPEGYSVSREKKERFSLILESASTNQTSMYLCASSLLLAGGQDTGELFFGEGSRLTVL.

The gene calls are TRBV7-2 and TRBJ1-6, with D possibly TRBD1 on 6 matching bases. The CDR3 runs 15 residues. The germline CDR1 and CDR2 sequences are SGHTA and FQGNSA. The V gene lost 5 bases and the J gene lost 7 bases, with 15 bases spanning the gap. The CDR3 nucleotides are TGTGCCAGCAGCACGACACAGGGTAGGAATTCACCCCTCCACTTT. It is translated as CASSTTQGRNSPLHF.

The chain has TRBV9 and TRBJ1-3; TRBD1 might be the D (6 bases). This CDR3 has 14 amino acids. V lost 2 bases and J 2 bases, leaving 8 bases between the germline ends. Germline-derived CDR1 and CDR2 are SGDLS and YYNGEE. The CDR3 DNA follows: TGTGCCAGCAGCGTCACAGGGACTGGAAACACCATATATTTT. This translates into CASSVTGTGNTIYF. Filled out from reference TRBV9 and TRBJ1-3, the complete variable domain reads DSGVTQTPKHLITATGQRVTLRCSPRSGDLSVYWYQQSLDQGLQFLIQYYNGEERAKGNILERFSAQQFPDLHSELNLSSLELGDSALYFCASSVTGTGNTIYFGEGSWLTVV.

The genes are TRBV7-2 and TRBJ2-7, with TRBD2 identical over 13 bases. V dropped 0 bases and J dropped 3; count of bases not matched to a gene: 5. Germline assignment: CDR1 SGHTA and CDR2 FQGNSA. The CDR3 runs to 17 residues. CDR3 DNA sequence: TGTGCCAGCAGCTTAGCCTGGACTAGCGGGGGTATCTACGAGCAGTACTTC. It specifies CASSLAWTSGGIYEQYF.

This chain links TRBV4-1 with TRBJ2-3; 9 bases agree with TRBD1. The germline V gene encodes CDR1 MGHRA and CDR2 YSYEKL. The CDR3 contains 19 residues. V gave up 4 bases and J gave up 5 bases; unmatched junction bases: 19. In DNA form, the CDR3 reads TGCGCCAGCAGCCCAAAAGGTACAGGGGGCCGAATTTTGGAAGATACGCAGTATTTT. Translated, it gives CASSPKGTGGRILEDTQYF.

This clone was counted between two and nine times. The chain recombines TRBV19 with TRBJ1-2; TRBD1 matches at 7 bases. Germline CDR1 is LNHDA and CDR2 is SQIVND (reference sequence). The CDR3 spans 14 residues. V lost 9 bases, J lost 5 bases, and 12 bases stayed unmatched. The DNA for the CDR3 is TGTGCCAGCCTTGACAGGGACGGACTATATGGCTACACCTTC. It specifies CASLDRDGLYGYTF.

V gene TRBV5-5 combines with J gene TRBJ1-1, with D hard to call. The CDR3 totals 14 residues. The germline V gene has CDR1 SGHKS and CDR2 YYEKEE (reference sequence). Deletions cut 0 bases from V and 1 base from J, with 7 bases between. The CDR3 sequence is CASSLAPENTEAFF. As DNA, the CDR3 is TGTGCCAGCAGCTTGGCCCCAGAGAACACTGAAGCTTTCTTT.

This clone occurred a few times. The V call is TRBV6-2 or TRBV6-3, the J call TRBJ1-5; possible D gene TRBD1, 5 bases. Trimming took off 7 bases at V and 5 bases at J, with 21 bases between the two ends. The CDR3 runs 16 residues. The germline V gene encodes CDR1 MNHEY and CDR2 SVGEGT. The CDR3 here is CASTPRTGSPYQPQHF. The CDR3 coding sequence is TGTGCCAGCACCCCACGAACAGGATCTCCCTATCAGCCCCAGCATTTT.

The rearrangement links TRBV7-9 to TRBJ2-7; 11 bases match TRBD2. V was pared by 3 bases and J by 6 bases, with 7 bases of the junction left unmatched. The CDR3 runs to 15 residues. From germline, CDR1 is SEHNR and CDR2 FQNEAQ (reference sequence). The CDR3 reads CASSLTSGMWGEQYF. As DNA, the CDR3 is TGTGCCAGCAGCTTGACTAGCGGGATGTGGGGCGAGCAGTACTTC. The variable domain in full, with the rest retrieved from reference TRBV7-9 and TRBJ2-7, is DTGVSQNPRHKITKRGQNVTFRCDPISEHNRLYWYRQTLGQGPEFLTYFQNEAQLEKSRLLSDRFSAERPKGSFSTLEIQRTEQGDSAMYLCASSLTSGMWGEQYFGPGTRLTVT.

This rearrangement joins TRBV11-1 to TRBJ2-7, with 9 bases aligning to TRBD1. CDR1 and CDR2 (germline): SGHAT, FQDESV (reference sequence). The V and J ends lost 8 bases and 5 bases, in that order; junction bases with no gene match: 7. The CDR3 is made up of 13 amino acids. CDR3 nucleotide sequence: TGTGCCAGCGGAAGACAGGGGGTCCACGAGCAGTACTTC. Translation: CASGRQGVHEQYF.

This chain joins TRBV11-2 and TRBJ2-5; 8 bases match TRBD2. Germline V gene lookup returns CDR1 SGHAT and CDR2 FQNNGV. With V trimmed by 2 bases and J by 1 base, 9 bases remained unmatched. The CDR3 has 17 amino acids. The CDR3 DNA reads TGTGCCAGCAGCTTATTCGGGCGGGGGGTCCTCCAAGAGACCCAGTACTTC. Amino acids: CASSLFGRGVLQETQYF.

The rearrangement links TRBV5-3 to TRBJ1-2; 8 nucleotides agree with TRBD1. TRBV5-3 counts as an open reading frame of uncertain function. V lost 5 bases to trimming and J lost 6 bases; unmatched junction nucleotides: 3. The CDR3 covers 12 residues. CDR3 sequence: CARSLDRDGYTF. CDR3 nucleotide sequence: TGTGCCAGAAGTCTGGACAGGGATGGCTACACCTTC.

The chain couples TRBV6-2 or TRBV6-3 to TRBJ2-3, with D unclear. Germline loops: CDR1 MNHEY, CDR2 SVGEGT. The CDR3 sequence is 16 residues long. Trimming pared 3 bases from V and 3 bases from J, leaving 16 bases between. The CDR3 sequence is CASSYYSGTRTDTQYF. The CDR3 nucleotides read TGTGCCAGCAGTTATTATTCGGGTACTCGGACAGATACGCAGTATTTT.

In its sample, this clone was seen a few times. The chain uses TRBV30 and TRBJ1-5; 7 bases match TRBD1. The CDR3 spans 16 residues. Trimming cost V 3 bases and J 0 bases; bases outside gene matches: 8. Germline assignment: CDR1 GTSNPN and CDR2 SVGIG (reference sequence). The CDR3 coding sequence is TGTGCCTGGAGCCATCGCAGGGGGGTTAGCAATCAGCCCCAGCATTTT. Translated, it gives CAWSHRRGVSNQPQHF.

V and J are TRBV6-4 and TRBJ1-6, with a weak D call TRBD1 (5 bases). The germline V and J ends were trimmed by 5 bases and 10 bases, with 15 bases remaining between them. The CDR3 runs 14 residues. In germline, CDR1 is MRHNA, CDR2 SNTAGT. The CDR3, as DNA: TGTGCCAGCAGTAGGGGTACAGGTCAATCACCCCTCCACTTT. Its translation is CASSRGTGQSPLHF.